The 23 T cell receptor beta chains presented below share a single source sample, sequenced in a study of blood T cell repertoires in COVID-19. The protocol was immunoSEQ multiplex PCR, while the TCRdb copy is restricted to in-frame clones and leaves out a portion. The sample consists of under 250,000 clones, about four fifths of them appearing once. Sequencing was done on a sample of peripheral blood. The receptors were gathered from a man aged 50 to 59 with active or convalescent COVID-19.

This clone appeared a few times. The chain links TRBV15 to TRBJ1-2; D uncertain. Germline V gene lookup returns CDR1 LNHNV and CDR2 YYDKDF (reference sequence). This CDR3 region has 14 residues. V shed 0 bases and J shed 0 bases, with 5 bases lying between them. The chain's CDR3 is CATSRDHTNYGYTF. Written as DNA, the CDR3 is TGTGCCACCAGCAGAGATCACACTAACTATGGCTACACCTTC.

Note on this clone: Other DNA sequences of this sample code for an identical CDR3. V gene TRBV18 combines with J gene TRBJ1-5; D is possibly TRBD1 (6 bases). CDR3 size: 13 residues. The germline CDR1 and CDR2 sequences are KGHSH and LQKENI. V gave up 0 bases and J gave up 7 bases, with 7 bases separating them. The CDR3 here is CASSPPTGQPQHF. The CDR3 nucleotides are TGTGCCAGCTCACCACCGACAGGACAGCCCCAGCATTTT.

This sequence joins TRBV7-9 and TRBJ1-2; no definite D call. CDR1 is SEHNR, CDR2 FQNEAQ, per germline (reference sequence). The CDR3 loop spans 15 amino acids. V was trimmed by 1 base and J by 4 bases, leaving 13 bases between them. In DNA form, the CDR3 reads TGTGCCAGCAGCTTAGATGCGGGCCAGCTCTATGGCTACACCTTC. Protein: CASSLDAGQLYGYTF.

This clone was picked up one time. The rearrangement joins TRBV6-6 to TRBJ1-1; 8 positions match TRBD1. Germline CDR1 and CDR2: MNHNY and SVGAGI (reference sequence). The CDR3 runs 14 residues. Trimming took 6 bases from V and 0 from J; bases not matched to a gene: 3. CDR3 in DNA: TGTGCCAGCAGGCGACAGGGGATGAACACTGAAGCTTTCTTT. Translating gives CASRRQGMNTEAFF.

This clone was observed a single time. The CDR3 is CASSARGRNTEAFF. The DNA of the CDR3 is TGTGCCAGCAGCGCGAGGGGGAGGAACACTGAAGCTTTCTTT. The rearrangement joins TRBV5-4 to TRBJ1-1; D may be TRBD1 (6 bases). In germline, CDR1 is SGHNT, CDR2 YYREEE (reference sequence). Trimming left V 4 bases short and J 1 base short, with 11 bases between. This CDR3 is built from 14 residues.

J is TRBJ2-5 and V is TRBV5-1, with 8 bases fitting TRBD1. The CDR3 spans 16 residues. Germline CDR1 SGHRS, CDR2 YFSETQ. The V segment lost 1 base and the J segment 4 bases; nucleotides outside the gene matches: 9. Written as DNA, the CDR3 is TGCGCCAGCAGCTTGTTAGCACAGGGGGGAGTAGAGACCCAGTACTTC. Its translation: CASSLLAQGGVETQYF. Based on the CDR3 plus reference TRBV5-1 and TRBJ2-5, the full variable domain is KAGVTQTPRYLIKTRGQQVTLSCSPISGHRSVSWYQQTPGQGLQFLFEYFSETQRNKGNFPGRFSGRQFSNSRSEMNVSTLELGDSALYLCASSLLAQGGVETQYFGPGTRLLVL.

The chain carries TRBV24-1 and TRBJ2-1, with D tentatively TRBD2 (5 bases). The V gene lost 1 base and the J gene lost 3 bases, with 12 bases spanning the gap. The germline V gene has CDR1 KGHDR and CDR2 SFDVKD. CDR3 length: 16 residues. CDR3: CATSDFRAEIYNEQFF. The CDR3 bases are TGTGCCACCAGTGATTTTAGAGCGGAAATCTACAATGAGCAGTTCTTC.

The chain carries TRBV6-5 and TRBJ1-2, with D possibly being TRBD1 (5 bases). The CDR3 covers 13 residues. CDR1 is MNHEY and CDR2 is SVGAGI in the germline V gene. The V and J ends lost 7 bases and 4 bases respectively, with 13 bases between them. The CDR3 sequence is CASKGSPTYGYTF. CDR3 DNA: TGTGCCAGCAAGGGGTCCCCTACCTATGGCTACACCTTC.

The CDR3 DNA is TGTGCCAGCAGTTTGGCCGGGACACGTGAAGCTTTCTTT. Translating gives CASSLAGTREAFF. The chain recombines TRBV12-3 or TRBV12-4 with TRBJ1-1, with D tentatively TRBD1 (6 bases). Trimming took 3 bases from V and 7 from J, leaving 12 bases between them. This CDR3 has 13 residues.

The genes are TRBV11-2 and TRBJ2-4; unclear D gene. CDR3 length: 16 residues. The germline V gene encodes CDR1 SGHAT and CDR2 FQNNGV. V was pared by 0 bases and J by 0 bases, with 9 bases between. The CDR3 protein is CASSLDMALAKNIQYF. Written as DNA, the CDR3 is TGTGCCAGCAGCTTAGATATGGCTTTAGCCAAAAACATTCAGTACTTC.

This clone was seen only once. The chain is built from TRBV30 and TRBJ2-3, with D possibly being TRBD1 (6 bases). CDR3 length: 14 residues. Trimming shortened V by 0 bases and J by 4 bases, and 11 bases separated the two germline ends. Germline values: CDR1 GTSNPN, CDR2 SVGIG (reference sequence). The CDR3 DNA sequence: TGTGCCTGGAGTGTTACAGGGAGCGCAGATACGCAGTATTTT. It yields the protein CAWSVTGSADTQYF.

V gene TRBV5-4 combines with J gene TRBJ2-2, with 10 bases that match TRBD2. The CDR3 loop spans 16 amino acids. CDR1 is SGHNT and CDR2 is YYREEE in the germline V gene (reference sequence). V lost 2 bases and J lost 5; bases outside the gene matches: 6. CDR3 DNA: TGTGCCAGCAGCTTTCCTAGCGGGAGTCGAACCGGGGAGCTGTTTTTT. This codes for CASSFPSGSRTGELFF.

A single count supports this clone. V is TRBV3-1 (or the pseudogene TRBV3-2) and J is TRBJ2-5, with a possible D match to TRBD1 (5 bases). Germline V gene lookup returns CDR1 LGHDT and CDR2 YNNKEL (reference sequence). The CDR3 totals 15 residues. The V end lost 4 bases, the J end lost 2 bases, and 14 bases lay between the germline ends. CDR3 sequence: CASSPLRRQQETQYF. As DNA, the CDR3 is TGTGCCAGCAGCCCCCTCCGACGACAGCAAGAGACCCAGTACTTC.

The chain employs TRBV2 and TRBJ2-2; 12 positions agree with TRBD2. This CDR3 has 15 residues. V trimming: 4 bases; J trimming: 7 bases; junction bases outside the gene matches: 4. CDR1 and CDR2 (germline): SNHLY, FYNNEI. The CDR3 region has the DNA TGTGCCAGCAGTGGGACTAGCGGGACGGTCGGGGAGCTGTTTTTT. Amino acid sequence: CASSGTSGTVGELFF.

This clone was recorded only once. The chain uses TRBV7-9 and TRBJ1-4; TRBD1 matches at 9 bases. With V trimmed by 5 bases and J by 7 bases, 8 bases remained unmatched. CDR1 and CDR2 from the germline V gene are SEHNR and FQNEAQ (reference sequence). This CDR3 region has 15 residues. This CDR3 is CASSPSTGGIEKLFF. CDR3 sequence (DNA): TGTGCCAGCAGCCCTTCGACAGGGGGAATTGAAAAACTGTTTTTT.

This chain connects TRBV5-5 to TRBJ2-7; no firm D call. This CDR3 is 14 amino acids long. V was shortened by 4 bases and J by 3 bases, with 14 bases between the two germline ends. Germline CDR1 and CDR2: SGHKS and YYEKEE (reference sequence). In DNA, the CDR3 is TGTGCCAGCAGCGTTTATAGTCTCGACTACGAGCAGTACTTC. Translating it yields CASSVYSLDYEQYF. The entire variable domain, with the rest obtained from reference TRBV5-5 and TRBJ2-7, is as follows: DAGVTQSPTHLIKTRGQQVTLRCSPISGHKSVSWYQQVLGQGPQFIFQYYEKEERGRGNFPDRFSARQFPNYSSELNVNALLLGDSALYLCASSVYSLDYEQYFGPGTRLTVT.

This chain uses TRBV7-9 with TRBJ1-5, with D perhaps TRBD1 (5 bases). Trimming removed 1 base from V and 2 bases from J, with 9 bases in between. Germline V CDR1 and CDR2: SEHNR, FQNEAQ (reference sequence). The CDR3 is made up of 15 amino acids. In nucleotides, the CDR3 is TGTGCCAGCAGCTTAGGAGACAGTGGCAATCAGCCCCAGCATTTT. This codes for CASSLGDSGNQPQHF.

This clone was seen a single time. This chain uses TRBV6-5 with TRBJ2-7; possibly TRBD1 for D (6 bases). CDR3 length: 15 residues. The germline V gene encodes CDR1 MNHEY and CDR2 SVGAGI. The germline V and J ends were trimmed by 7 bases and 0 bases, with 16 bases remaining between them. This chain's CDR3 is CASTGEIGDSYEQYF. The CDR3, as DNA: TGTGCCAGCACAGGGGAAATAGGGGACTCCTACGAGCAGTACTTC.

The CDR3 is CASERDTYNYGYTF. CDR3 coding DNA: TGTGCCAGCGAGAGGGACACCTATAACTATGGCTACACCTTC. The chain recombines TRBV2 with TRBJ1-2; possible D gene TRBD1, 6 bases. This CDR3 region has 14 residues. Germline loops: CDR1 SNHLY, CDR2 FYNNEI. Trimming stripped 8 bases from V and 1 base from J, with 14 bases between. The whole variable domain, filled in from reference TRBV2 and TRBJ1-2, reads EPEVTQTPSHQVTQMGQEVILRCVPISNHLYFYWYRQILGQKVEFLVSFYNNEISEKSEIFDDQFSVERPDGSNFTLKIRSTKLEDSAMYFCASERDTYNYGYTFGSGTRLTVV.

This clone was observed a single time. At the DNA level, this CDR3 is encoded by other sequences in the same sample as well. Here the CDR3 reads CASSLDRGETQYF. As DNA, the CDR3 is TGTGCCAGCAGCCTGGACAGGGGTGAGACCCAGTACTTC. This sequence joins TRBV7-2 and TRBJ2-5; 9 nucleotides line up with TRBD1. V lost 5 bases and J lost 5; bases outside the gene matches: 3. The length of the CDR3 is 13 residues. Germline V gives CDR1 SGHTA, CDR2 FQGNSA.

The chain employs TRBV19 and TRBJ2-1; 8 bases are a match to TRBD2. Germline V gives CDR1 LNHDA, CDR2 SQIVND (reference sequence). V shed 6 bases, J shed 0 bases, and the junction held 7 bases outside the gene matches. The CDR3 sequence is 16 residues long. The chain's CDR3 is CASSTLAGVSYNEQFF. The CDR3 DNA reads as TGTGCCAGTAGCACCCTAGCGGGCGTCTCCTACAATGAGCAGTTCTTC.

In DNA form, the CDR3 reads TGCGCCAGCTGGGGCCTAGCGGGGGCCCTTCTGAAAATTGATACGCAGTATTTT. Protein product: CASWGLAGALLKIDTQYF. The chain uses TRBV10-2 and TRBJ2-3; 10 bases fit TRBD2. V lost 8 bases and J lost 6; bases outside the gene matches: 20. Germline values: CDR1 WSHSY, CDR2 SAAADI. This CDR3 has 18 amino acids.

The V gene is TRBV19, the J gene TRBJ2-5; 9 positions match TRBD2. The length of the CDR3 is 16 residues. J gave up 0 bases and V 4 bases, and 6 bases lay outside the gene matches. CDR1 and CDR2 (germline): LNHDA, SQIVND (reference sequence). CDR3 sequence reads: CASSSLAGKDQETQYF. The CDR3 DNA is TGTGCCAGTAGTAGCCTAGCGGGAAAAGACCAAGAGACCCAGTACTTC.